The present entry profiles one T cell receptor beta chain with its context. Its antigen is unidentified. This sample was included in a study of T-cell reconstitution after alpha-beta-depleted transplantation in children. Unique molecular identifiers were incorporated when the TCRbeta library was constructed. TCRdb ran MiXCR on the PCR reads and lists one entry per CDR3 protein. The table lists around 960,000 distinct CDR3 sequences, about 29% of them singletons. The CDR3 is made up of 16 amino acids. The V gene's germline CDR1 is SGHVS and CDR2 FQNEAQ. Between the trimmed V and J ends, which lost 1 base and 7 bases, there was a span of 17 bases. Study results and limitations: There were some patients whose high TCRbeta diversity at day 60 came from surviving recipient T cells and thymic progenitors. Several hundred expanded graft clones reportedly supplied alpha-beta T cells about two months after transplant. One year after transplant, T-cell counts and diversity came mostly from newly produced T cells.

This clonotype originated in a boy less than two years old who had a stem cell transplant for SCID, so the T cells may come from the graft donor. Material: PBMCs, mostly from graft donor cells, obtained 360 days after TCRalphabeta/CD19-depleted stem cell transplant. The gene calls are TRBV7-8 and TRBJ2-4; D tentatively reads TRBD1 or TRBD2 (7 bases each). CDR3 sequence reads: CASSLGEGAGRNIQYF. Here the CDR3 DNA reads TGTGCCAGCAGCTTAGGGGAGGGGGCAGGGCGGAACATTCAGTACTTC.